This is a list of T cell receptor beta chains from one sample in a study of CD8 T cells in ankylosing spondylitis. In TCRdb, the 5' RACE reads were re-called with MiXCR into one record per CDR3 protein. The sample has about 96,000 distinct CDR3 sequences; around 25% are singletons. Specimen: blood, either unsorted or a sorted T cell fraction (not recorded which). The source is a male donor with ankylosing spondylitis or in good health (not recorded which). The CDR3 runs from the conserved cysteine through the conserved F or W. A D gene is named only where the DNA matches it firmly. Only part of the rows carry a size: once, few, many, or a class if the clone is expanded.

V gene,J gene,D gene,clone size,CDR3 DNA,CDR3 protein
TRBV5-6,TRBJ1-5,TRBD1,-,TGTGCCAGCAGTAGGGCGGGGACAGGGGGGTTTAATCAGCCCCAGCATTTT,CASSRAGTGGFNQPQHF
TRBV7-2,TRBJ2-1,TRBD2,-,TGTGCCAGCAGCTTAGTGGCGGGGGGGCCCCCCAATGAGCAGTTCTTC,CASSLVAGGPPNEQFF
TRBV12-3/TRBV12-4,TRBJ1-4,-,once,TGTGCCAGCAAAAGGCAAAATGAAAAACTGTTTTTT,CASKRQNEKLFF
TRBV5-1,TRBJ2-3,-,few,TGCGCCAGCAGCCGGGACTCCACCAGTGATACGCAGTATTTT,CASSRDSTSDTQYF
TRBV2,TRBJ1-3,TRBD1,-,TGTGCCAGCCGGACAGGAGGAAACACCATATATTTT,CASRTGGNTIYF
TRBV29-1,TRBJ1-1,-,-,TGCAGCGTTGGGTGGGCGAACACTGAAGCTTTCTTT,CSVGWANTEAFF
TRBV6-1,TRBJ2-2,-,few,TGTGCCGCAGGAGCCTTAGAGGGGAGCACCGGGGAGCTGTTTTTT,CAAGALEGSTGELFF
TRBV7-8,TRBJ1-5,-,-,TGTGCCAGCAGCTTAGGATCGGGGGGCGGTCAGCCCCAGCATTTT,CASSLGSGGGQPQHF
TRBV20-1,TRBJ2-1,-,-,TGCAGTGCTGGAGGGACAGCGAAATCCAATGAGCAGTTCTTC,CSAGGTAKSNEQFF
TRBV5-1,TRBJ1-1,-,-,TGCGCCAGCAGCCCTCCGGACGAGAGAATGTATACTGAAGCTTTCTTT,CASSPPDERMYTEAFF
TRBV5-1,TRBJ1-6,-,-,TGCGCCAGCAGCTTGTCACCGGGTCGGCCCCTCCACTTT,CASSLSPGRPLHF
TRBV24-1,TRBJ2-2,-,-,TGTGCCACCAGTGACCGCCCCGGGACAAGGGCATCCCCAAACACCGGGGAGCTGTTTTTT,CATSDRPGTRASPNTGELFF
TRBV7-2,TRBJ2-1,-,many,TGTGCCAGCAGCTTAATAAGCGGATACAATGAGCAGTTCTTC,CASSLISGYNEQFF
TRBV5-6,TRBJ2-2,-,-,TGTGCCAGCAGCTTGGTCTGGAACACCGGGGAGCTGTTTTTT,CASSLVWNTGELFF
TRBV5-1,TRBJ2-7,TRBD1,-,TGCGCCAGCAGCTTGGCCGGGGACAGGAGCTACGAGCAGTACTTC,CASSLAGDRSYEQYF
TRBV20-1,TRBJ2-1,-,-,TGCAGTGCTACTCGGGAGTCAGTCTCCTACAATGAGCAGTTCTTC,CSATRESVSYNEQFF
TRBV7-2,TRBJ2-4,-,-,TGTGCCAGCAGCTTATTAGAAACGAGTATTGCCAAAAACATTCAGTACTTC,CASSLLETSIAKNIQYF
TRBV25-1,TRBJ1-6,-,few,TGTGCCAGCAGTGCCTCGCAGGCAGGGCTCCACTTT,CASSASQAGLHF
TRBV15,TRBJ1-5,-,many,TGTGCCACCAGCAGTTTGGGGATCAATCAGCCCCAGCATTTT,CATSSLGINQPQHF
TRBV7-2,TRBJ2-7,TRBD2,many,TGTGCCAGCAGCATTACTAGCGGAACCCTCGGAGAGCAGTACTTC,CASSITSGTLGEQYF
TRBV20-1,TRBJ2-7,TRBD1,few,TGCAGTAGTTTAATCGGGACAGGGTCCCACGAGCAGTACTTC,CSSLIGTGSHEQYF
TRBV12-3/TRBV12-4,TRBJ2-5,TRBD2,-,TGTGCCAGCAGCTCACTTAGCGGGTACCAAGAGACCCAGTACTTC,CASSSLSGYQETQYF
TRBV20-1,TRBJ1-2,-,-,TGCAGTGGAAGGAATGGAGAACAAGAAGGGCCTGGCTACACCTTC,CSGRNGEQEGPGYTF
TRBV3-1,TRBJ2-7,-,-,TGTGCCAGCAGCCAGCTAAGGGGGGAGCAGTACTTC,CASSQLRGEQYF
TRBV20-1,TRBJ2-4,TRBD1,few,TGCAGTGCTAGCAGGGCCCCTGGTACAGGGGGAAACATTCAGTACTTC,CSASRAPGTGGNIQYF
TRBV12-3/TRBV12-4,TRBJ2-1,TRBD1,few,TGTGCCAGCAGTGACCCAGACAGGGTCAATGAGCAGTTCTTC,CASSDPDRVNEQFF
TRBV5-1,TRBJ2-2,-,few,TGCGCCAGCAGCTTGATTTCCCCCTCAGCCGGGGAGCTGTTTTTT,CASSLISPSAGELFF
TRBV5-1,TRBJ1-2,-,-,TGCGCCAGCAGCCGAGGTCTTGAGGGGAACTATGGCTACACCTTC,CASSRGLEGNYGYTF
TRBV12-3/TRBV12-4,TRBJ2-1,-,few,TGTGCCAGCAGTTTCGAGGGCAATGAGCAGTTCTTC,CASSFEGNEQFF
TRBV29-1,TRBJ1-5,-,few,TGCAGCGTTGCCGACGGGGGAATGGGACAGCCCCAGCATTTT,CSVADGGMGQPQHF
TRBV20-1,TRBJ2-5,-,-,TGCAGTCCAGGGGCCAACGGTGAGACCCAGTACTTC,CSPGANGETQYF
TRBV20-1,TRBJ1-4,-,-,TGCAGTGCTAGAACGAACCCGACAGCAACTAATGAAAAACTGTTTTTT,CSARTNPTATNEKLFF